The next 28 T cell receptor beta chains were all read from a single sample in a study of T cells after posttransplantation cyclophosphamide. The assay was immunoSEQ multiplex PCR, and TCRdb's table has in-frame clones only and misses some. The sample was found to contain some 10,000 clones, and every one recurs. Cyclophosphamide on days +3 and +4 followed busulfan-fludarabine conditioning and a marrow graft. The sequences come from PBMCs, collected after allogeneic stem cell transplant with posttransplant cyclophosphamide. The receptors come from a female patient aged 40 to 50 who received an allogeneic stem cell transplant from a related donor, was CMV-positive, and had no GVHD. Some T cells may be provided by the graft donor.

By sample fraction, this clone is medium-sized. The chain carries TRBV27 and TRBJ2-4, with 9 bases identical to TRBD1. V lost 3 bases to trimming and J lost 0 bases; unmatched junction nucleotides: 3. The CDR3 totals 16 residues. Per the germline V gene, CDR1 is MNHEY and CDR2 is SMNVEV (reference sequence). The CDR3 reads CASSLGTGRAKNIQYF. CDR3 sequence (DNA): TGTGCCAGCAGTTTGGGGACAGGGCGAGCCAAAAACATTCAGTACTTC.

Ten or more counts support this clone. The chain joins TRBV7-3 to TRBJ1-5; 10 bases align to TRBD1. J was trimmed by 2 bases and V by 3 bases; bases with no gene match: 7. The CDR3 spans 17 residues. Germline CDR1 SGHTA, CDR2 FQGTGA. CDR3 nucleotides: TGTGCCAGCAGCTTCGTATGGGACAGGGGAGGCAATCAGCCCCAGCATTTT. Translated: CASSFVWDRGGNQPQHF. Full variable domain (outside the CDR3, taken from reference TRBV7-3 and TRBJ1-5): GAGVSQTPSNKVTEKGKYVELRCDPISGHTALYWYRQSLGQGPEFLIYFQGTGAADDSGLPNDRFFAVRPEGSVSTLKIQRTERGDSAVYLCASSFVWDRGGNQPQHFGDGTRLSIL.

The genes are TRBV28 and TRBJ2-5; 11 bases are a match to TRBD2. The germline V gene encodes CDR1 MDHEN and CDR2 SYDVKM. CDR3 length equals 18 residues. The V and J ends lost 2 bases and 4 bases, in that order; junction bases with no gene match: 12. Written as DNA, the CDR3 is TGTGCCAGCAGTTTACCGCGTGGGACTAGCGGCCTTACAGAGACCCAGTACTTC. Protein sequence: CASSLPRGTSGLTETQYF.

This clone was detected many times. The V and J genes are TRBV7-9 and TRBJ2-3; tentatively, D is TRBD2 (5 bases). This CDR3 is 14 amino acids long. The germline V and J ends were trimmed by 6 bases and 4 bases, with 14 bases remaining between them. From germline, CDR1 is SEHNR and CDR2 FQNEAQ (reference sequence). CDR3 residues: CASRRPGSSDTQYF. The CDR3 nucleotides are TGTGCCAGCAGGCGGCCGGGGAGTTCAGATACGCAGTATTTT.

This clone was detected ten times or more. The chain recombines TRBV7-2 with TRBJ2-1; 8 bases are a match to TRBD2. The CDR3 loop spans 15 amino acids. Germline V gene data show CDR1 as SGHTA and CDR2 as FQGNSA. Unmatched junction bases numbered 6, after V lost 6 bases and J lost 2 bases. The CDR3 reads CASSKAGVPYNEQFF. For the CDR3, the DNA is TGTGCCAGCAGTAAAGCGGGAGTCCCCTACAATGAGCAGTTCTTC. The full variable domain, completed using reference TRBV7-2 and TRBJ2-1, is GAGVSQSPSNKVTEKGKDVELRCDPISGHTALYWYRQSLGQGLEFLIYFQGNSAPDKSGLPSDRFSAERTGGSVSTLTIQRTQQEDSAVYLCASSKAGVPYNEQFFGPGTRLTVL.

This clone turned up a few times. This chain connects TRBV7-9 to TRBJ2-5, with TRBD1 identical over 8 bases. Germline CDR1 SEHNR, CDR2 FQNEAQ (reference sequence). Trimming took 5 bases from V and 11 from J; bases not matched to a gene: 13. The length of the CDR3 is 14 residues. CDR3 protein: CASSSQGAGGEQYF. In DNA, the CDR3 is TGTGCCAGCAGCAGCCAGGGGGCGGGCGGGGAGCAGTACTTC. Together with reference TRBV7-9 and TRBJ2-5, the CDR3 gives the full variable domain: DTGVSQNPRHKITKRGQNVTFRCDPISEHNRLYWYRQTLGQGPEFLTYFQNEAQLEKSRLLSDRFSAERPKGSFSTLEIQRTEQGDSAMYLCASSSQGAGGEQYFGPGTRLLVL.

This clone appeared many times. The genes are TRBV27 and TRBJ2-3, with a possible D match to TRBD2 (6 bases). From germline, CDR1 is MNHEY and CDR2 SMNVEV (reference sequence). V was clipped by 3 bases and J by 5 bases, with 12 bases between them. The CDR3 has 14 amino acids. The CDR3 reads CASSFSSAQDTQYF. CDR3 in DNA: TGTGCCAGCAGTTTCTCTAGCGCCCAAGATACGCAGTATTTT.

This clone was detected many times. The chain is built from TRBV7-2 and TRBJ1-5; tentatively, D is TRBD1 (5 bases). Germline CDR1 reads SGHTA; CDR2 reads FQGNSA. Trimming took off 5 bases at V and 5 bases at J, with 13 bases between the two ends. The length of the CDR3 is 14 residues. CDR3 protein: CASSTLGLYQPQHF. CDR3 coding DNA: TGTGCCAGCAGCACCTTGGGACTTTATCAGCCCCAGCATTTT.

There are many counts of this clone. V is TRBV7-8 and J is TRBJ2-7; TRBD1 matches 7 bases. J lost 0 bases, V lost 1 base, and 15 bases had no gene match. The CDR3 is made up of 19 amino acids. The germline V gene has CDR1 SGHVS and CDR2 FQNEAQ. CDR3 residues: CASSLVETGWHRSSYEQYF. The CDR3 DNA is TGTGCCAGCAGCTTAGTAGAGACAGGGTGGCACCGGTCCTCCTACGAGCAGTACTTC.

In this sample, this clone turned up many times. The rearrangement links TRBV28 to TRBJ2-5; no reliable D call. The CDR3 spans 12 residues. The V end lost 2 bases, the J end lost 5 bases, and 6 bases lay between the germline ends. Germline CDR1 and CDR2: MDHEN and SYDVKM. In DNA, the CDR3 is TGTGCCAGCAGTTTAGGCCCGGAGACCCAGTACTTC. Translation: CASSLGPETQYF.

This clone has a count of ten or more. The J gene is TRBJ2-5, the V gene TRBV10-3; TRBD1 matches at 9 bases. CDR1 is ENHRY, CDR2 SYGVKD, per germline. V gave up 2 bases and J gave up 2 bases; unmatched junction bases: 3. CDR3 length equals 15 residues. CDR3 DNA: TGTGCCATCAGTGAGGACAGGGGGGGACAAGAGACCCAGTACTTC. Protein sequence: CAISEDRGGQETQYF.

This clone has just a few counts. This chain uses TRBV7-3 with TRBJ2-2; TRBD1 aligns across 10 bases. This CDR3 is 16 amino acids long. Unmatched junction bases numbered 6, after V lost 3 bases and J lost 5 bases. The germline V gene has CDR1 SGHTA and CDR2 FQGTGA. DNA of the CDR3: TGTGCCAGCAGCTTCCGACAGGGGGCGGGGACCGGGGAGCTGTTTTTT. Amino acids: CASSFRQGAGTGELFF.

This clone appeared many times. CDR3 amino acids: CASSQTPWSNEQFF. In DNA form, the CDR3 reads TGCGCCAGCAGTCAGACTCCTTGGTCCAATGAGCAGTTCTTC. V usage is TRBV4-1 and J usage is TRBJ2-1; D call uncertain. CDR3 length equals 14 residues. V was pared by 6 bases and J by 6 bases, with 15 bases between. Germline lookup yields CDR1 MGHRA and CDR2 YSYEKL.

This clone occurred many times. The V gene is TRBV5-1, the J gene TRBJ2-1; D remains ambiguous. This CDR3 is 14 amino acids long. V was clipped by 0 bases and J by 6 bases, with 10 bases between them. Germline V gene data show CDR1 as SGHRS and CDR2 as YFSETQ. In DNA form, the CDR3 reads TGCGCCAGCAGCTTGGACGTAGCAACCAATGAGCAGTTCTTC. As protein: CASSLDVATNEQFF.

In this sample, this clone turned up many times. The chain recombines TRBV10-1 with TRBJ2-3, with 7 bases fitting TRBD1. From germline, CDR1 is WNHNN and CDR2 SYGVQD (reference sequence). This CDR3 is built from 17 residues. J gave up 5 bases and V 4 bases, and 15 bases lay outside the gene matches. The CDR3 loop is CASSASNRGRVEDTQYF. CDR3 in DNA: TGCGCCAGCAGTGCTTCGAATAGGGGGCGCGTGGAAGATACGCAGTATTTT.

The J gene is TRBJ2-2, the V gene TRBV29-1; 7 nucleotides match TRBD2. Germline loops: CDR1 SQVTM, CDR2 ANQGSEA. The CDR3 consists of 15 residues. The V segment lost 1 base and the J segment 1 base; nucleotides outside the gene matches: 3. In DNA form, the CDR3 reads TGCAGCGTTGAAGGGGGCGGGGGGAACACCGGGGAGCTGTTTTTT. Protein product: CSVEGGGGNTGELFF.

Ten or more counts support this clone. J is TRBJ1-6 and V is TRBV6-5, with TRBD1 matching over 9 bases. The CDR3 contains 16 residues. Trimming removed 4 bases from V and 10 bases from J; junction bases left unmatched: 11. Germline V CDR1 and CDR2: MNHEY, SVGAGI. DNA of the CDR3: TGTGCCAGCAGTTTCAGTCACAGGGGGCGAGGATCACCCCTCCACTTT. Encoded protein: CASSFSHRGRGSPLHF.

This clone was recorded a few times. The chain carries TRBV5-4 and TRBJ2-5; 14 positions agree with TRBD2. CDR1 is SGHNT and CDR2 is YYREEE in the germline V gene (reference sequence). Losses at the gene ends were 0 bases for V and 11 bases for J; bases not matched to a gene: 6. The CDR3 is made up of 15 amino acids. The CDR3 protein is CASSLGGLAGAEQYF. CDR3 nucleotides: TGTGCCAGCAGCTTGGGGGGACTAGCGGGAGCTGAGCAGTACTTC.

This clone occurred many times. Additional DNA sequences in this sample encode the identical CDR3. The J gene is TRBJ1-1, the V gene TRBV10-3, with D possibly TRBD1 on 6 matching bases. This CDR3 has 13 residues. Germline loops: CDR1 ENHRY, CDR2 SYGVKD. Trimming stripped 11 bases from V and 1 base from J, with 14 bases between. The CDR3 DNA reads TGTGCCGTCGGACAGCTCGCGAACACTGAAGCTTTCTTT. Translating it yields CAVGQLANTEAFF.

In this sample, this clone turned up many times. The chain carries TRBV7-3 and TRBJ2-7; 7 positions agree with TRBD1. Germline loops: CDR1 SGHTA, CDR2 FQGTGA. The CDR3 length is 13 residues. The V gene end was trimmed by 8 bases and the J gene end by 5 bases; junction bases not matched to a gene: 9. DNA for the CDR3: TGTGCCAGCGCGCGACAGGGTCGCAACGAGCAGTACTTC. Its translation: CASARQGRNEQYF.

The sample holds many counts of this clone. The chain joins TRBV5-8 to TRBJ2-7; 12 bases line up with TRBD2. Germline loops: CDR1 SGHTS, CDR2 YDEGEE. This CDR3 is built from 18 residues. V was pared by 0 bases and J by 2 bases, with 9 bases of the junction left unmatched. The CDR3 region is CASSLGAGRTSGTYEQYF. CDR3 sequence (DNA): TGTGCCAGCAGCTTGGGTGCAGGGCGGACTAGCGGGACCTACGAGCAGTACTTC.

This clone has a count of ten or more. The rearrangement uses TRBV28 and TRBJ2-1; TRBD2 is a possible D gene (5 bases). Per germline, CDR1 MDHEN and CDR2 SYDVKM. Deletions cut 3 bases from V and 3 bases from J, with 9 bases between. This CDR3 contains 14 residues. In DNA, the CDR3 is TGTGCCAGCAGTTTGGACGGGATCTACAATGAGCAGTTCTTC. It specifies CASSLDGIYNEQFF.

This clone appeared many times. The chain carries TRBV12-5 and TRBJ2-7, with TRBD2 matching over 11 bases. This CDR3 comprises 16 residues. The junction had 5 bases not matched to a gene; V was cut back by 0 bases and J by 4 bases. Per germline, CDR1 LGHNT and CDR2 FRNRAP. CDR3 coding DNA: TGTGCTAGTGGTTTGGTACCCCGACTAGCGGGGTACGAGCAGTACTTC. Residues: CASGLVPRLAGYEQYF.

This clone was observed many times. One junction end disagrees with the germline gene, perhaps due to a read error. Other nucleotide sequences from this sample produce the same CDR3. CDR3 DNA sequence: TGTGCCGTCGGACAGCTCGCGAACACTGAGGCTTTCTTT. Protein sequence: CAVGQLANTEAFF. This sequence joins TRBV10-3 and TRBJ1-1; possible D gene TRBD1, 6 bases. Per the germline V gene, CDR1 is ENHRY and CDR2 is SYGVKD. The CDR3 length is 13 residues.

At least ten counts were recorded for this clone. The rearrangement uses TRBV5-1 and TRBJ2-7; weak D call: TRBD1 (6 bases). The CDR3 is made up of 13 amino acids. CDR1 is SGHRS and CDR2 is YFSETQ in the germline V gene. Trimming pared 4 bases from V and 3 bases from J, leaving 11 bases between. CDR3 DNA sequence: TGCGCCAGCAGCCTGCAGGGGAACTACGAGCAGTACTTC. It is translated as CASSLQGNYEQYF.

This clone was recorded a few times. The conserved phenylalanine or tryptophan is not found at the CDR3 terminus, so this likely reflects a read error. This rearrangement joins TRBV18 to TRBJ1-5; D is possibly TRBD1 (6 bases). Trimming shortened V by 5 bases and J by 1 base, and 9 bases separated the two germline ends. From germline, CDR1 is KGHSH and CDR2 LQKENI. The CDR3 runs to 14 residues. In DNA, the CDR3 is TGTGCCAGCTCATCAGGGACAAGCAATCAGCCCCAGCATCTT. Encoded protein: CASSSGTSNQPQHL.

V and J are TRBV21-1 and TRBJ2-3; the tabulated D call, TRBD2, remains unverified against the DNA. TRBV21-1 is deemed a pseudogene. The CDR3 consists of 15 residues. The CDR3 spells CASSPTSGSEDTQYF. The CDR3 coding sequence is TGTGCCAGCAGCCCGACTAGCGGGAGCGAAGATACGCAGTATTTT.

This clone was recorded at least ten times. The chain has TRBV9 and TRBJ2-1, with 12 bases matching TRBD2. The CDR3 covers 16 residues. Trimming took 3 bases from V and 4 from J; bases not matched to a gene: 5. Germline CDR1 reads SGDLS; CDR2 reads YYNGEE. The DNA for the CDR3 is TGTGCCAGCAGCGGCGGACTAGCGGGACTTTACAATGAGCAGTTCTTC. This gives the protein CASSGGLAGLYNEQFF.